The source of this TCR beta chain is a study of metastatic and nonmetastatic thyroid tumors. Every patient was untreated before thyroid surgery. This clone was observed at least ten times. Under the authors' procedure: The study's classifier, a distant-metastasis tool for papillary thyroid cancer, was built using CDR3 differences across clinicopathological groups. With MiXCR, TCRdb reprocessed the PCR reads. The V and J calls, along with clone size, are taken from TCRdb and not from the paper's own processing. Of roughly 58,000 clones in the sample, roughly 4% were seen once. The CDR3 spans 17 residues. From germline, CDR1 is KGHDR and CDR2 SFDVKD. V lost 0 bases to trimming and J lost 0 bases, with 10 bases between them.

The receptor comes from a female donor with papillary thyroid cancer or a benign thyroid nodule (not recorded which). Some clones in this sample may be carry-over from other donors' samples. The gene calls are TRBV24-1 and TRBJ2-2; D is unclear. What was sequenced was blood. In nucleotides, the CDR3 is TGTGCCACCAGTGATTTGTTTGGGATGACGAACACCGGGGAGCTGTTTTTT. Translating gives CATSDLFGMTNTGELFF.